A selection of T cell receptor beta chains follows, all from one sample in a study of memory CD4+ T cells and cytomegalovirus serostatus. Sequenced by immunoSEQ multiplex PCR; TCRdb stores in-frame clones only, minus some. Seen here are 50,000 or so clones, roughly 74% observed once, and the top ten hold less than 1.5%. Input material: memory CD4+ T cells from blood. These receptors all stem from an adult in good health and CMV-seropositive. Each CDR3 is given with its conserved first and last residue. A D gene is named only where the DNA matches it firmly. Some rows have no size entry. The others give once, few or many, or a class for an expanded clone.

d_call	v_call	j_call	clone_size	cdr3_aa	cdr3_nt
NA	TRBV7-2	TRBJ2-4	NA	CASSLAPGNIQYF	TGTGCCAGCAGCTTAGCGCCGGGGAACATTCAGTACTTC
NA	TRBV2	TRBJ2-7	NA	CASSAEGGYEQYF	TGTGCCAGCAGTGCTGAAGGGGGCTACGAGCAGTACTTC
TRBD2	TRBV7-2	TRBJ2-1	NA	CASSSHSGGEYNEQFF	TGTGCCAGCAGCTCCCATAGCGGGGGGGAGTACAATGAGCAGTTCTTC
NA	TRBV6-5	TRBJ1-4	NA	CASSPGAGDGKLFF	TGTGCCAGCAGCCCGGGGGCAGGGGATGGAAAACTGTTTTTT
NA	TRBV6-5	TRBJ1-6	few	CASSLQGGDNSPLHF	TGTGCCAGCAGTTTGCAGGGTGGCGATAATTCACCCCTCCACTTT
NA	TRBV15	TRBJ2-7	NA	CATSRGGTTYEQYF	TGTGCCACCAGCAGAGGAGGGACAACCTACGAGCAGTACTTC
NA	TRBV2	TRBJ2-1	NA	CASSELGEYNEQFF	TGTGCCAGCAGTGAATTAGGGGAATACAATGAGCAGTTCTTC
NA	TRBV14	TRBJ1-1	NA	CASSPGMNTEAFF	TGTGCCAGCAGCCCGGGGATGAACACTGAAGCTTTCTTT
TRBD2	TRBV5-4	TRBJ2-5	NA	CASSLAMGLEETQYF	TGTGCCAGCAGCTTGGCCATGGGACTAGAAGAGACCCAGTACTTC
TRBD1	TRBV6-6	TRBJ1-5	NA	CASSGPGQGDRQPQHF	TGTGCCAGCAGTGGACCGGGACAGGGAGATCGCCAGCCCCAGCATTTT
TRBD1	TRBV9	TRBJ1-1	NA	CASSVLTGVNTEAFF	TGTGCCAGCAGCGTATTGACAGGGGTTAACACTGAAGCTTTCTTT
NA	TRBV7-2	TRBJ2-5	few	CASSLDEVQETQYF	TGTGCCAGCAGCTTAGATGAAGTCCAAGAGACCCAGTACTTC
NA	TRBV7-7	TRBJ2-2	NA	CASSSNLDTGELFF	TGTGCTAGCAGCTCCAACCTAGACACCGGGGAGCTGTTTTTT
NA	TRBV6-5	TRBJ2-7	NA	CASRPLSLVGEQYF	TGTGCCAGCAGACCACTTTCCCTAGTGGGTGAGCAGTACTTC
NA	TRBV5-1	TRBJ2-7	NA	CASSVGTFRLTGEQYF	TGCGCCAGCAGTGTAGGTACCTTTCGTTTAACTGGCGAGCAGTACTTC
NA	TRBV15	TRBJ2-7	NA	CATSKDWSYEQYF	TGTGCCACCAGCAAGGACTGGTCCTACGAGCAGTACTTC
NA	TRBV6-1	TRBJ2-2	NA	CASSDREEKLFF	TGTGCCAGCAGTGATAGAGAGGAGAAGCTGTTTTTT
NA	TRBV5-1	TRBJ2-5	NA	CASSSPRGGEETQYF	TGCGCCAGCAGCTCCCCCAGGGGAGGGGAAGAGACCCAGTACTTC
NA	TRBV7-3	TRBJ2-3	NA	CASSSDGGRTDTQYF	TGTGCCAGCAGCTCCGACGGTGGTCGCACAGATACGCAGTATTTT
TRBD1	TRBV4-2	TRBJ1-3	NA	CASSQEQGAADPGNTIYF	TGTGCCAGCAGCCAAGAACAGGGGGCGGCGGATCCTGGAAACACCATATATTTT
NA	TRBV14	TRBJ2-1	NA	CASSRGWNEQFF	TGTGCCAGCAGCCGCGGATGGAATGAGCAGTTCTTC
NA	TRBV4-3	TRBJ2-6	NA	CASSQGSRLRTGANVLTF	TGCGCCAGCAGCCAAGGATCTAGACTCCGAACTGGGGCCAACGTCCTGACTTTC
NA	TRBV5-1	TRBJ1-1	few	CASSVGPGSTEAFF	TGCGCCAGCAGCGTAGGCCCGGGGAGCACTGAAGCTTTCTTT
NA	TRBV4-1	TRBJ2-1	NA	CASSPRTSRGNYNEQFF	TGCGCCAGCAGCCCCAGGACTAGCAGGGGGAACTACAATGAGCAGTTCTTC
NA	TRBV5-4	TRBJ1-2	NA	CASSLDIGARYGYTF	TGTGCCAGCAGCTTGGATATCGGGGCCCGCTATGGCTACACCTTC
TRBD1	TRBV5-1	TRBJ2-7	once	CASSFRDRGASEQYF	TGCGCCAGCAGCTTCCGGGACAGGGGTGCCTCCGAGCAGTACTTC
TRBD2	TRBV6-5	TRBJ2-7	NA	CASSPLGGSYEQYF	TGTGCCAGCAGCCCTCTGGGAGGGAGCTACGAGCAGTACTTC
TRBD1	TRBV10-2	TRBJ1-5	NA	CATVPGDSRQPQHF	TGCGCCACCGTACCTGGGGACAGTCGACAGCCCCAGCATTTT
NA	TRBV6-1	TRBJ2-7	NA	CASSGSGGYEQYF	TGTGCCAGCAGTGGGTCCGGGGGTTACGAGCAGTACTTC
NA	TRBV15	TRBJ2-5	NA	CATSNLWGQETQYF	TGTGCCACCAGCAACCTTTGGGGGCAAGAGACCCAGTACTTC
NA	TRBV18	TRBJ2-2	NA	CASSPVGRRDTGELFF	TGTGCCAGCTCACCAGTTGGACGGAGAGACACCGGGGAGCTGTTTTTT
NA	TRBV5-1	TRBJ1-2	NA	CASSLDRSVNYGYTF	TGCGCCAGCAGCTTGGACAGGAGCGTTAACTATGGCTACACCTTC
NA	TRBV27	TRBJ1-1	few	CASTHREGDTEAFF	TGTGCCAGCACCCACAGGGAGGGGGACACTGAAGCTTTCTTT
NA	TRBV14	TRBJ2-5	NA	CASSQIRKTQYF	TGTGCCAGCAGCCAAATCCGGAAGACCCAGTACTTC
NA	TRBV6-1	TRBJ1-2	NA	CASNKQGQRYGYTF	TGTGCCAGCAACAAGCAGGGCCAGCGGTATGGCTACACCTTC
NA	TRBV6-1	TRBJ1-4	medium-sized	CASSESAANEKLFF	TGTGCCAGCAGTGAATCGGCTGCAAATGAAAAACTGTTTTTT
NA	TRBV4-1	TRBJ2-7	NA	CASSQNKGYEQYF	TGCGCCAGCAGCCAAAACAAAGGCTACGAGCAGTACTTC
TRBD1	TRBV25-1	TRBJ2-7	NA	CASRRGQGAINEQYF	TGTGCCAGCAGGAGGGGACAGGGGGCGATCAACGAGCAGTACTTC
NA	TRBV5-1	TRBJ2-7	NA	CASSLDVGLSSYEQYF	TGCGCCAGCAGCTTGGATGTTGGCTTGAGCTCCTACGAGCAGTACTTC
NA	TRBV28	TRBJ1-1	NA	CASIPGHPDTEAFF	TGTGCCAGCATTCCGGGACATCCGGACACTGAAGCTTTCTTT
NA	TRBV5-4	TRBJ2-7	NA	CARRIRGISYEQYF	TGTGCCAGGAGGATCCGGGGAATCTCCTACGAGCAGTACTTC
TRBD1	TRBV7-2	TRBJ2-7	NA	CASSLDRDLREQYF	TGTGCCAGCAGCTTGGACAGGGATCTTCGCGAGCAGTACTTC
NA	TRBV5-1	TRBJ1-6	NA	CASSLGLNSPLHF	TGCGCCAGCAGCCTTGGACTCAATTCACCCCTCCACTTT
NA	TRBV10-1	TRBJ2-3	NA	CASSEIFREDTQYF	TGCGCCAGCAGTGAGATATTTAGGGAAGATACGCAGTATTTT
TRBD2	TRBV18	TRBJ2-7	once	CASSPSSGGATYEQYF	TGTGCCAGCTCACCATCCAGCGGGGGGGCAACCTACGAGCAGTACTTC
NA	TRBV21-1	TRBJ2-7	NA	CASSQVEGHGTIEQYF	TGTGCCAGCAGTCAGGTGGAGGGCCACGGGACCATCGAGCAGTACTTC
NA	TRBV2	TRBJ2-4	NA	CARKTTGNIQYF	TGTGCCAGAAAGACCACAGGAAACATTCAGTACTTC
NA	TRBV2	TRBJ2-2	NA	CASSVLNTGELFF	TGTGCCAGCAGTGTTTTGAACACCGGGGAGCTGTTTTTT
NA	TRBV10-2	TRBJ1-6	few	CASSDAGLLYNSPLHF	TGCGCCAGCAGTGACGCGGGACTTCTCTATAATTCACCCCTCCACTTT
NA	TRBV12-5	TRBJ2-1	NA	CASGKGANNEQFF	TGTGCTAGTGGGAAAGGCGCCAACAATGAGCAGTTCTTC
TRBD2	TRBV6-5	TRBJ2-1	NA	CASRSGGDDYNEQFF	TGTGCCAGCAGGTCGGGGGGGGATGACTACAATGAGCAGTTCTTC
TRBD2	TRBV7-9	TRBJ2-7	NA	CASSPMGTSGGAYEQYF	TGTGCCAGCAGCCCCATGGGCACTAGCGGGGGCGCCTACGAGCAGTACTTC
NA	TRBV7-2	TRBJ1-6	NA	CASSSGGRSPLHF	TGTGCCAGCAGCTCCGGGGGTAGGTCACCCCTCCACTTT
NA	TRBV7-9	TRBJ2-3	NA	CASSRSGDTQYF	TGTGCCAGCAGCCGGTCGGGGGATACGCAGTATTTT
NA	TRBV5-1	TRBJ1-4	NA	CASSPDGGTTNEKLFF	TGCGCCAGCAGCCCGGACGGGGGCACCACTAATGAAAAACTGTTTTTT
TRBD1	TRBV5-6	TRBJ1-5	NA	CASSRGTDQPQHF	TGTGCCAGCAGCAGAGGGACAGATCAGCCCCAGCATTTT
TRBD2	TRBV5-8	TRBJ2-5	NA	CASSLTSGGETQYF	TGTGCCAGCAGCTTGACTAGCGGGGGTGAGACCCAGTACTTC
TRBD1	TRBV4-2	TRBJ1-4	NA	CASSRDSGQGLNEKLFF	TGTGCCAGCAGCCGGGACTCCGGACAGGGGCTTAATGAAAAACTGTTTTTT
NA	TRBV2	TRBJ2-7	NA	CASSGTDYYEQYF	TGTGCCAGCAGCGGGACCGATTACTACGAGCAGTACTTC
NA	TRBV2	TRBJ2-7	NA	CASSEFRYEQYF	TGTGCCAGCAGTGAATTCCGGTATGAGCAGTACTTC